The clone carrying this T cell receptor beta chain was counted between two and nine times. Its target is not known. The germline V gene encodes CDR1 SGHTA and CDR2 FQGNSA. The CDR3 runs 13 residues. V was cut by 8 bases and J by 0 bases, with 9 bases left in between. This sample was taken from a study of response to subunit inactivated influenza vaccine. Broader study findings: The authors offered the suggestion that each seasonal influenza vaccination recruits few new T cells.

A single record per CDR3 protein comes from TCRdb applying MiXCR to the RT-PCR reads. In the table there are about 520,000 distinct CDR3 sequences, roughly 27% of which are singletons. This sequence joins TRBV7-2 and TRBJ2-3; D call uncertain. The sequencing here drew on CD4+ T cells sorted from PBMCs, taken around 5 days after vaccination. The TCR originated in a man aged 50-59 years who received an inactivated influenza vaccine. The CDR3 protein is CASRPSSTDTQYF. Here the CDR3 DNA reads TGTGCCAGCCGCCCCTCTAGCACAGATACGCAGTATTTT.